This T cell receptor beta chain derives from a study of T cell responses to AZD1222 COVID-19 vaccine. Overall study results and limits: Regions 160-218 and 743-854 dominated among vaccine-associated CD4 TCRs spanning spike.

This clone came up a few times. Antigen: not known. The CDR3 length is 14 residues. CDR1 and CDR2 (germline): MGHRA, YSYEKL. The germline V and J ends were trimmed by 4 bases and 2 bases, with 11 bases remaining between them. Sequencing used immunoSEQ multiplex PCR; TCRdb keeps in-frame clones, though not all of them. The sample records about 140,000 clones, 80% to 90% being singletons. The material was peripheral blood, obtained on day 0 of AZD1222 vaccination. The source is an adult in good health. This chain connects TRBV4-1 to TRBJ1-1, with unresolved D. The CDR3 loop is CASSLSGFNTEAFF. CDR3 coding DNA: TGCGCCAGCAGCCTGTCGGGGTTCAACACTGAAGCTTTCTTT.